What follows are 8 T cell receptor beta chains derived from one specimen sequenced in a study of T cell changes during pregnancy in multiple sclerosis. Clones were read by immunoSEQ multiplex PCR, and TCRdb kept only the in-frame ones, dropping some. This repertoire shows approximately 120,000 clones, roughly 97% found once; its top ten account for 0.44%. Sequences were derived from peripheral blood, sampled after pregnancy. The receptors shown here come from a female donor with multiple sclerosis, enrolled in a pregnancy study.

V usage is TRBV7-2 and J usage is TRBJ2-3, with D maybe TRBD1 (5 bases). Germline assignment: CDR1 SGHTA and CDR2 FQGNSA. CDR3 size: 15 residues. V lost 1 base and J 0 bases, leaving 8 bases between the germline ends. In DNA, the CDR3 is TGTGCCAGCAGCTTAGATGGGGCAAGCACAGATACGCAGTATTTT. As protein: CASSLDGASTDTQYF.

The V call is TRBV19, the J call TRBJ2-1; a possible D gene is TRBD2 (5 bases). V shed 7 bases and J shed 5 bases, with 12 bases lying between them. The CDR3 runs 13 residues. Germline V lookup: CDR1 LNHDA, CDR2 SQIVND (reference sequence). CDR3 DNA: TGTGCCAGTAAGAAATCAGCGGACAATGAGCAGTTCTTC. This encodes CASKKSADNEQFF.

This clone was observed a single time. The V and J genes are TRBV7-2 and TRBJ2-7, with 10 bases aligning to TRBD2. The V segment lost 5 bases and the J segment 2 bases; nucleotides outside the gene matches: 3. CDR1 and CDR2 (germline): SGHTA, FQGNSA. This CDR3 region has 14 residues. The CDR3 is CASSPTSGTYEQYF. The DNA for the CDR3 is TGTGCCAGCAGCCCCACTAGCGGGACCTACGAGCAGTACTTC.

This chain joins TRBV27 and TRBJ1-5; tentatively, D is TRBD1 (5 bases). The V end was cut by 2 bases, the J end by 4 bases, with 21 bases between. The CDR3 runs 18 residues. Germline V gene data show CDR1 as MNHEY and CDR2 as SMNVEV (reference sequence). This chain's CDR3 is CASSLRAWDLLGNQPQHF. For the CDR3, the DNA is TGTGCCAGCAGTTTAAGAGCTTGGGACTTACTCGGGAATCAGCCCCAGCATTTT.

For the CDR3, the DNA is TGTGCCAGCAGCCCCCGACAGTACGAGGCGTTCGAGCAGTTCTTC. Translating it yields CASSPRQYEAFEQFF. This chain uses TRBV7-4 with TRBJ2-1; D is possibly TRBD1 (5 bases). The germline gives CDR1 SGHVT, CDR2 SQSDAQ. The CDR3 runs 15 residues. V was clipped by 5 bases and J by 10 bases, with 21 bases between them.

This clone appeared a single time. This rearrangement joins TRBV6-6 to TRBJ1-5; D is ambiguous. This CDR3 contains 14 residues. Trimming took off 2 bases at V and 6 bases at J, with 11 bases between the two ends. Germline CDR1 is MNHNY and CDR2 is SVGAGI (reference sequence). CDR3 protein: CASSYLAGAQPQHF. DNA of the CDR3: TGTGCCAGCAGTTACCTGGCAGGCGCTCAGCCCCAGCATTTT.

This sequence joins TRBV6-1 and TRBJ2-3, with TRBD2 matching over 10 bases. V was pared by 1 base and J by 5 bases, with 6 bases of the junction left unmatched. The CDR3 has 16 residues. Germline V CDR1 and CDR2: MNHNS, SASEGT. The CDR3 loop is CASSEVPSGSVDTQYF. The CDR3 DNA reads TGTGCCAGCAGTGAAGTACCTAGCGGGAGTGTAGATACGCAGTATTTT.

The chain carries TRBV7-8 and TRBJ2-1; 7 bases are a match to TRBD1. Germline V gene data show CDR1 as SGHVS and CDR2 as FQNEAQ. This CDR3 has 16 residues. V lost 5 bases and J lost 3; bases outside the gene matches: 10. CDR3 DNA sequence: TGTGCCAGCAGCCCTGAGGGACAGATGAACTACAATGAGCAGTTCTTC. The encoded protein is CASSPEGQMNYNEQFF. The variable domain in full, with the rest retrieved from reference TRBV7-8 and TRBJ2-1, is GAGVSQSPRYKVAKRGQDVALRCDPISGHVSLFWYQQALGQGPEFLTYFQNEAQLDKSGLPSDRFFAERPEGSVSTLKIQRTQQEDSAVYLCASSPEGQMNYNEQFFGPGTRLTVL.